The clone carrying this T cell receptor (beta chain) has at least ten counts. The sample belongs to a study of early T cells in non-severe SARS-CoV-2 infection. Overall study: Sequencing of bulk RNA from unsorted whole blood was done, without chain pairing.

In the library, individual cDNA molecules carried attached unique molecular identifiers. TCRdb re-derived calls from the 5' RACE reads in MiXCR, one entry per CDR3 protein. In the table there are more than 20,000 distinct CDR3 sequences, about 4% of which are singletons. The material sequenced was whole blood. The sequence came from an adult who was a healthcare worker with PCR-confirmed SARS-CoV-2 infection or an uninfected control (not recorded which).

CDR3 loop: CASSLPGRGTEAFF. The CDR3 DNA sequence: TGTGCCAGCAGTTTGCCAGGGCGAGGCACTGAAGCTTTCTTT. The rearrangement uses TRBV12-3 or TRBV12-4 and TRBJ1-1, with D tentatively TRBD1 (5 bases). The CDR3 spans 14 residues. The V gene lost 3 bases and the J gene lost 4 bases, with 12 bases spanning the gap.